This is a list of T cell receptor beta chains from one sample in a study of blood T cell repertoires in COVID-19. Profiling relied on immunoSEQ multiplex PCR, and the TCRdb table lists in-frame clones only, not all of them. The table records 180,000 or so clones, 70% to 85% of them present only once. Sequencing input: peripheral blood. The receptors shown here come from a man aged 45-65 years who had recovered from COVID-19. Each CDR3 is given with its conserved first and last residue.

v_call: TRBV11-2
cdr3_aa: CASSQATYGYTF

v_call: TRBV30
cdr3_aa: CAWSVRFTGELFF

v_call: TRBV3-1/TRBV3-2
cdr3_aa: CASSQDLEFPNEQFF

v_call: TRBV29-1
cdr3_aa: CSVELREGLGNEQFF

v_call: TRBV27
cdr3_aa: CASSFDRFAYEQYF

v_call: TRBV5-1
cdr3_aa: CASIGGVDTDTQYF

v_call: TRBV10-3
cdr3_aa: CAISPDASGKSNTGELFF

v_call: TRBV19
cdr3_aa: CASSIDAGENEQFF

v_call: TRBV30
cdr3_aa: CAWSNLALDEQFF

v_call: TRBV6-5
cdr3_aa: CASRSSQAQETQYF

v_call: TRBV2
cdr3_aa: CASRRYPSGISTDTQYF

v_call: TRBV11-2
cdr3_aa: CASSWVRDAKTQYF

v_call: TRBV15
cdr3_aa: CATSRGSGAFF

v_call: TRBV24-1
cdr3_aa: CATSDPGQGARETQYF

v_call: TRBV5-4
cdr3_aa: CASSSRALQRYGYTF

v_call: TRBV5-4
cdr3_aa: CASSRRLASDTGELFF

v_call: TRBV14
cdr3_aa: CASSLGLATDTQYF

v_call: TRBV4-3
cdr3_aa: CASSQDVVTSGYNEQFF